These 18 T cell receptor beta chains were all obtained from the same sample, sequenced in a study of T cell changes during pregnancy in multiple sclerosis. Only in-frame clones appear in the TCRdb table, and some are missing; sequencing was by immunoSEQ multiplex PCR. The sample has 57,000 or so clones; 90% are singletons. The sample was peripheral blood, taken in the third trimester of pregnancy. The receptor source for this set is a female donor in good health, enrolled as a control in a pregnancy study.

This clone was found once. V is TRBV6-5 and J is TRBJ2-1; 7 nucleotides line up with TRBD1. CDR3 length equals 13 residues. V was clipped by 6 bases and J by 4 bases; unmatched bases: 3. The V gene's germline CDR1 is MNHEY and CDR2 SVGAGI. CDR3 sequence (DNA): TGTGCCAGCAGCCGGGACAGTTACAATGAGCAGTTCTTC. Its protein product is CASSRDSYNEQFF.

This sequence joins TRBV7-2 and TRBJ2-3; 13 nucleotides align to TRBD2. CDR3 size: 17 residues. Germline V gene data show CDR1 as SGHTA and CDR2 as FQGNSA. V shed 4 bases, J shed 2 bases, and the junction held 6 bases outside the gene matches. CDR3 in DNA: TGTGCCAGCAGCTCCAAACTAGCGGGGGGGCTCACAGATACGCAGTATTTT. Translating gives CASSSKLAGGLTDTQYF.

The chain couples TRBV7-6 to TRBJ2-3; 11 bases match TRBD2. The germline CDR1 and CDR2 sequences are SGHVS and FNYEAQ. The CDR3 spans 16 residues. V shed 1 base and J 6 bases; nucleotides not matched to a gene: 6. The DNA for the CDR3 is TGTGCCAGCAGCTTAGGGGCTAGCGGGGGGATCGATACGCAGTATTTT. Encoded protein: CASSLGASGGIDTQYF.

This clone was detected once. This CDR3 is CAISESRASGDNNEQFF. For the CDR3, the DNA is TGTGCCATCAGTGAGTCCCGCGCCAGCGGGGATAACAATGAGCAGTTCTTC. The rearrangement joins TRBV10-3 to TRBJ2-1; TRBD2 matches 7 bases. The CDR3 has 17 residues. V lost 0 bases and J lost 5; bases outside the gene matches: 10. CDR1 is ENHRY and CDR2 is SYGVKD in the germline V gene.

The rearrangement uses TRBV7-8 and TRBJ1-1, with 7 bases that match TRBD1. The CDR3 runs 11 residues. With 6 bases clipped from V and 9 bases from J, the junction kept 4 bases outside the gene matches. CDR1 and CDR2 (germline): SGHVS, FQNEAQ. The CDR3: CASSGDRKAFF. The CDR3, as DNA: TGTGCCAGCAGTGGGGACAGAAAAGCTTTCTTT.

The chain carries TRBV7-2 and TRBJ1-5, with 7 bases identical to TRBD1. The CDR3 has 15 amino acids. After removal of 2 bases from V and 7 bases from J, the junction contained 8 bases not matched to a gene. CDR1 and CDR2 from the germline V gene are SGHTA and FQGNSA. The CDR3 sequence is CASSLLGGSGQPQHF. CDR3 DNA: TGTGCCAGCAGCTTATTAGGGGGCTCGGGCCAGCCCCAGCATTTT.

This CDR3 reads CSVNRVTEQYF. The CDR3 nucleotides are TGCAGTGTTAACAGGGTAACCGAGCAGTACTTC. The J gene is TRBJ2-7, the V gene TRBV20-1; a possible D gene is TRBD1 (6 bases). Germline-derived CDR1 and CDR2 are DFQATT and SNEGSKA (reference sequence). The CDR3 runs to 11 residues. The V gene lost 7 bases and the J gene lost 6 bases, with 13 bases spanning the gap.

The gene calls are TRBV11-3 and TRBJ1-1; TRBD1 matches at 8 bases. V was pared by 5 bases and J by 3 bases, with 14 bases of the junction left unmatched. Germline V gene data show CDR1 as SGHNT and CDR2 as YENEEA. The length of the CDR3 is 17 residues. CDR3 region: CASSPGDRPLGDTEAFF. The CDR3 coding sequence is TGTGCCAGCAGCCCGGGGGACAGGCCCCTTGGGGACACTGAAGCTTTCTTT.

The V gene is TRBV11-2, the J gene TRBJ1-2; TRBD1 aligns across 7 bases. CDR3 length: 13 amino acids. The germline V gene has CDR1 SGHAT and CDR2 FQNNGV. V dropped 4 bases and J dropped 4; count of bases not matched to a gene: 3. Here the CDR3 reads CASSWDSFYGYTF. The CDR3 DNA follows: TGTGCCAGCAGCTGGGACAGCTTCTATGGCTACACCTTC.

The chain uses TRBV15 and TRBJ2-7, with D possibly being TRBD2 (6 bases). V lost 0 bases to trimming and J lost 7 bases, with 13 bases between them. Germline V gene data show CDR1 as LNHNV and CDR2 as YYDKDF (reference sequence). This CDR3 region has 14 residues. CDR3 residues: CATSRDYQGGEQYF. The CDR3 nucleotides read TGTGCCACCAGCAGAGATTACCAGGGAGGAGAGCAGTACTTC.

V and J are TRBV4-2 and TRBJ1-2; tentative D call: TRBD1 (6 bases). In germline, CDR1 is LGHNA, CDR2 YNFKEQ. CDR3 length: 15 amino acids. The V gene lost 4 bases and the J gene lost 4 bases, with 16 bases spanning the gap. DNA of the CDR3: TGTGCCAGCAGCCCCAACCCCGGGGACACCTATGGCTACACCTTC. This encodes CASSPNPGDTYGYTF.

The gene calls are TRBV7-9 and TRBJ1-5; 7 nucleotides match TRBD1. With 1 base clipped from V and 5 bases from J, the junction kept 2 bases outside the gene matches. This CDR3 comprises 14 residues. The germline V gene has CDR1 SEHNR and CDR2 FQNEAQ (reference sequence). The CDR3 sequence is CASSLGDSYQPQHF. The DNA for the CDR3 is TGTGCCAGCAGCTTAGGGGACAGCTATCAGCCCCAGCATTTT.

This clone has only one observation. The chain carries TRBV2 and TRBJ1-1, with 7 positions matching TRBD1. V lost 7 bases and J lost 2; bases outside the gene matches: 13. Germline V gives CDR1 SNHLY, CDR2 FYNNEI. The CDR3 is made up of 16 amino acids. The CDR3 sequence is CASTQGQAWGNTEAFF. CDR3 coding DNA: TGTGCCAGCACCCAAGGACAGGCGTGGGGAAACACTGAAGCTTTCTTT.

The rearrangement uses TRBV5-8 and TRBJ1-2, with D unresolved. Germline V gene data show CDR1 as SGHTS and CDR2 as YDEGEE. This CDR3 region has 14 residues. Trimming removed 0 bases from V and 5 bases from J, with 11 bases in between. The chain's CDR3 is CASSLARSGYGYTF. The CDR3 bases are TGTGCCAGCAGCTTGGCACGGAGTGGGTATGGCTACACCTTC.

The chain recombines TRBV30 with TRBJ1-2, with TRBD1 matching over 11 bases. CDR3 length: 14 amino acids. J gave up 7 bases and V 5 bases, and 9 bases lay outside the gene matches. From germline, CDR1 is GTSNPN and CDR2 SVGIG (reference sequence). CDR3 sequence reads: CAWVGQGAMSGYTF. The CDR3 nucleotides read TGTGCCTGGGTCGGACAGGGGGCTATGAGTGGCTACACCTTC.

This sequence joins TRBV29-1 and TRBJ1-2; D gene uncertain. Trimming removed 3 bases at V and 8 bases at J, with 10 bases between. Germline-derived CDR1 and CDR2 are SQVTM and ANQGSEA. This CDR3 comprises 11 residues. The CDR3 spells CSVEVAAGYTF. In DNA form, the CDR3 reads TGCAGCGTTGAGGTCGCGGCAGGCTACACCTTC.

The chain employs TRBV7-8 and TRBJ2-2; 14 bases align to TRBD2. The V gene's germline CDR1 is SGHVS and CDR2 FQNEAQ. This CDR3 has 17 amino acids. V was pared by 3 bases and J by 4 bases, with 4 bases of the junction left unmatched. CDR3 residues: CASSFLTSGRATGELFF. CDR3 coding DNA: TGTGCCAGCAGCTTCTTGACTAGCGGGAGGGCCACCGGGGAGCTGTTTTTT.

CDR3 nucleotides: TGTGCCAGCAGCAGCCGCGGGAGCTCCTACGAGCAGTACTTC. Translated: CASSSRGSSYEQYF. This chain links TRBV5-4 with TRBJ2-7; TRBD2 aligns across 7 bases. CDR3 length: 14 residues. The germline V gene has CDR1 SGHNT and CDR2 YYREEE (reference sequence). Losses at the gene ends were 4 bases for V and 0 bases for J; bases not matched to a gene: 4.